This T cell receptor (beta chain) was identified in a study of blood T cell repertoires in COVID-19. Overall study context: Italy, Spain and the United States were the sources of the convalescent and acute COVID-19 samples. T cells, B-cell-depleted T cells, or PBMCs provided the cDNA or gDNA that served as material.

As originally analysed: Estimated nucleated cell counts came from reference gene primer amplification. TCRdb's copy holds only in-frame clones and misses some; the assay was immunoSEQ multiplex PCR. That table supplies the V and J calls and clone size; D and trimming were determined from the DNA. Of 120,000 or so clones listed, roughly 90% are singletons. The germline CDR1 and CDR2 sequences are SGHRS and YFSETQ. Unmatched junction bases numbered 9, after V lost 0 bases and J lost 5 bases. This CDR3 comprises 16 residues. The chain joins TRBV5-1 to TRBJ2-5; 8 bases map to TRBD2. Sequences were obtained from peripheral blood. The sequence was obtained from a human donor in a cohort sampled during active COVID-19. In DNA form, the CDR3 reads TGCGCCAGCAGCTTGGCCAGTTTAGCGGGGCGTGAGACCCAGTACTTC. This codes for CASSLASLAGRETQYF.